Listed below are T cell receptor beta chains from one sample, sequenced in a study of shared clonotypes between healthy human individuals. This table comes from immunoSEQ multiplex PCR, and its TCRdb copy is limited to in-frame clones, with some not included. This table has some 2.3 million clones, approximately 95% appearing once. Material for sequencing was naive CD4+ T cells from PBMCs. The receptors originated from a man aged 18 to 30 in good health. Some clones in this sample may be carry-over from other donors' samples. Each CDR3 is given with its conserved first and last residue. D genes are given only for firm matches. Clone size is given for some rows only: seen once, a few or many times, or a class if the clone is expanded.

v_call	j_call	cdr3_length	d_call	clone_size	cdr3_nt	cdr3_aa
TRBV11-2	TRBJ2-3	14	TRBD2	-	TGTGCCAGCACCGTTACTAGCGGCACAGATACGCAGTATTTT	CASTVTSGTDTQYF
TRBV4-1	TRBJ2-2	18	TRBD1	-	TGCGCCAGCAGCCAAGATCGCGACAGGGGCAAGAACACCGGGGAGCTGTTTTTT	CASSQDRDRGKNTGELFF
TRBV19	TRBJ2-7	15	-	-	TGTGCCAGTAGTAACCGGCGCGATCGGGGGCTCGAGCAGTACTTC	CASSNRRDRGLEQYF
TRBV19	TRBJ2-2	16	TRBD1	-	TGTGCCAGTAGTATAGCCAGGACAGGGGGTACCGGGGAGCTGTTTTTT	CASSIARTGGTGELFF
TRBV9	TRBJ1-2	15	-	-	TGTGCCAGCAGCGTACGGGCGGACCCTAACTATGGCTACACCTTC	CASSVRADPNYGYTF
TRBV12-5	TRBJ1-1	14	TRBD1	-	TGTGCTAGTGGCCCAGGACAGGGGGCCTCTGAAGCTTTCTTT	CASGPGQGASEAFF
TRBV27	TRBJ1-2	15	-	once	TGTGCCAGCAGTTCCCTTAAGGACGGGACCTATGGCTACACCTTC	CASSSLKDGTYGYTF
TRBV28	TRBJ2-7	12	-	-	TGTGCCTCAAGAGAAAACATCTACGAGCAGTACTTC	CASRENIYEQYF
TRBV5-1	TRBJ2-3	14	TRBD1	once	TGCGCCAGCCGGGGACAGGGTGGAACAGATACGCAGTATTTT	CASRGQGGTDTQYF
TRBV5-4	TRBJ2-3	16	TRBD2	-	TGTGCCAGCAGCCTCTCTAGCGGGAGGAACACAGATACGCAGTATTTT	CASSLSSGRNTDTQYF
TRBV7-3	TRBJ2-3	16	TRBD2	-	TGTGCCAGCAGCAAATTAGCGGGAGGGGACACAGATACGCAGTATTTT	CASSKLAGGDTDTQYF
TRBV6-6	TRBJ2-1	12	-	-	TGTGCCAGCAGTTACATCTACAATGAGCAGTTCTTC	CASSYIYNEQFF
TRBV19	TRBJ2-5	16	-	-	TGTGCCAGTAGTAGAGCGCGGACTACCGTGGGGGAGACCCAGTACTTC	CASSRARTTVGETQYF
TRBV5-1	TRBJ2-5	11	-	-	TGCGCCAGCAGCTTGGCTGAGACCCAGTACTTC	CASSLAETQYF
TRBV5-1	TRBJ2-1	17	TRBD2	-	TGCGCCAGCAGCTTGGGGCCCCTAGCGGGAGATTCCGATGAGCAGTTCTTC	CASSLGPLAGDSDEQFF
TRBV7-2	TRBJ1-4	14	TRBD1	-	TGTGCCAGCAGCTTAGGAGGGACAGGGCAAAAACTGTTTTTT	CASSLGGTGQKLFF
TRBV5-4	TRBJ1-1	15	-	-	TGTGCCAGCAGCCCGCCTCCAGGTAGGGGCACTGAAGCTTTCTTT	CASSPPPGRGTEAFF
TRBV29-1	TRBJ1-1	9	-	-	TGCAGCGTTGGGTCTGAAGCTTTCTTT	CSVGSEAFF
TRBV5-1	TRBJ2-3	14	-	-	TGCGCCAGCAGCTTGAAGTTACCCACAGATACGCAGTATTTT	CASSLKLPTDTQYF
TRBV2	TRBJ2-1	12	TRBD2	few	TGTGCCAGCAGAGCTAGCGGCAATGAGCAGTTCTTC	CASRASGNEQFF
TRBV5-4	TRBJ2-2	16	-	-	TGTGCCAGCAGCTCGGGGATAGTTCTGAACACCGGGGAGCTGTTTTTT	CASSSGIVLNTGELFF
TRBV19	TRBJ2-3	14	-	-	TGTGCCAGTAGTATCGCGAGGGGCACAGATACGCAGTATTTT	CASSIARGTDTQYF
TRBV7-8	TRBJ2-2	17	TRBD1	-	TGTGCCAGCAGCTTTCCCTCCGGGACAGCTGCCGCCGGGGAGCTGTTTTTT	CASSFPSGTAAAGELFF
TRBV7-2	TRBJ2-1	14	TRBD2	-	TGTGCCAGCAGCTCGTCTAGCGGATACAATGAGCAGTTCTTC	CASSSSSGYNEQFF
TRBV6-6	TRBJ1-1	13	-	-	TGTGCCACAAAGTCTAACGGAGGCACTGAAGCTTTCTTT	CATKSNGGTEAFF
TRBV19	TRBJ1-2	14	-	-	TGTGCCAGTAGTCTGGAGGGGCTATCCTATGGCTACACCTTC	CASSLEGLSYGYTF
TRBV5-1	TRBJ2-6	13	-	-	TGCGCCAGCAGCATGGGAGGGGCCAACGTCCTGACTTTC	CASSMGGANVLTF
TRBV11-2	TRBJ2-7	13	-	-	TGTGCCAGCAGCTTAGAGGGCACCTACGAGCAGTACTTC	CASSLEGTYEQYF
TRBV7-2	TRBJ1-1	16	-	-	TGTGCCAGCACCCCCCCATGGGCAGGGCGGAACACTGAAGCTTTCTTT	CASTPPWAGRNTEAFF
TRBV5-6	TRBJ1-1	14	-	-	TGTGCCAGCAGCCTGGAACCGCGGAACACTGAAGCTTTCTTT	CASSLEPRNTEAFF
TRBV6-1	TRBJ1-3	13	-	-	TGTGCCAGCAGTCACAGCTCTGGAAACACCATATATTTT	CASSHSSGNTIYF
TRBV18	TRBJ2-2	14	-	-	TGTGCCAGCTCACCCGGGTTGTACGACGGGGAGCTGTTTTTT	CASSPGLYDGELFF
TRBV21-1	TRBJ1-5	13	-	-	TGTGCCGCCGGGTCGGGGAGCAATCAGCCCCAGCATTTT	CAAGSGSNQPQHF
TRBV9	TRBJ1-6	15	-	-	TGTGCCAGCAGCGTAAGAGGCGATTCGGGTTCACCCCTCCACTTT	CASSVRGDSGSPLHF
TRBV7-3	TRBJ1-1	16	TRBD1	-	TGTGCCAGCAGCCCAGCCCAGGGGGCCTTGAACACTGAAGCTTTCTTT	CASSPAQGALNTEAFF
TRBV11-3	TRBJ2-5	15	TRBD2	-	TGTGCCAGCAGCTCCGGCTTGGGGGAGGGGGAGACCCAGTACTTC	CASSSGLGEGETQYF
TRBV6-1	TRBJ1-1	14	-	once	TGTGCCAGCAGAGCAGACAGATCTTACACTGAAGCTTTCTTT	CASRADRSYTEAFF
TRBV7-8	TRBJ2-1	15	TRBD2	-	TGTGCCAGCAGCTCCGGACTAGCGGGAGACAATGAGCAGTTCTTC	CASSSGLAGDNEQFF
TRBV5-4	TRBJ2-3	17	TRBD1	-	TGTGCCAGCAGCTTAGGGGGACAGCAATATAACACAGATACGCAGTATTTT	CASSLGGQQYNTDTQYF
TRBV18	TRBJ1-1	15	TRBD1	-	TGTGCCAGCTCACCGGGACAGGGTGTACGCCCTGAAGCTTTCTTT	CASSPGQGVRPEAFF
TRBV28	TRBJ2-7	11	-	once	TGTGCCAGCGGTTCCCCCTACGAGCAGTACTTC	CASGSPYEQYF
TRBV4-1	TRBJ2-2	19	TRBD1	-	TGCGCCAGCAGCCAACGAACGGGACAGAGATTATCGAACACCGGGGAGCTGTTTTTT	CASSQRTGQRLSNTGELFF